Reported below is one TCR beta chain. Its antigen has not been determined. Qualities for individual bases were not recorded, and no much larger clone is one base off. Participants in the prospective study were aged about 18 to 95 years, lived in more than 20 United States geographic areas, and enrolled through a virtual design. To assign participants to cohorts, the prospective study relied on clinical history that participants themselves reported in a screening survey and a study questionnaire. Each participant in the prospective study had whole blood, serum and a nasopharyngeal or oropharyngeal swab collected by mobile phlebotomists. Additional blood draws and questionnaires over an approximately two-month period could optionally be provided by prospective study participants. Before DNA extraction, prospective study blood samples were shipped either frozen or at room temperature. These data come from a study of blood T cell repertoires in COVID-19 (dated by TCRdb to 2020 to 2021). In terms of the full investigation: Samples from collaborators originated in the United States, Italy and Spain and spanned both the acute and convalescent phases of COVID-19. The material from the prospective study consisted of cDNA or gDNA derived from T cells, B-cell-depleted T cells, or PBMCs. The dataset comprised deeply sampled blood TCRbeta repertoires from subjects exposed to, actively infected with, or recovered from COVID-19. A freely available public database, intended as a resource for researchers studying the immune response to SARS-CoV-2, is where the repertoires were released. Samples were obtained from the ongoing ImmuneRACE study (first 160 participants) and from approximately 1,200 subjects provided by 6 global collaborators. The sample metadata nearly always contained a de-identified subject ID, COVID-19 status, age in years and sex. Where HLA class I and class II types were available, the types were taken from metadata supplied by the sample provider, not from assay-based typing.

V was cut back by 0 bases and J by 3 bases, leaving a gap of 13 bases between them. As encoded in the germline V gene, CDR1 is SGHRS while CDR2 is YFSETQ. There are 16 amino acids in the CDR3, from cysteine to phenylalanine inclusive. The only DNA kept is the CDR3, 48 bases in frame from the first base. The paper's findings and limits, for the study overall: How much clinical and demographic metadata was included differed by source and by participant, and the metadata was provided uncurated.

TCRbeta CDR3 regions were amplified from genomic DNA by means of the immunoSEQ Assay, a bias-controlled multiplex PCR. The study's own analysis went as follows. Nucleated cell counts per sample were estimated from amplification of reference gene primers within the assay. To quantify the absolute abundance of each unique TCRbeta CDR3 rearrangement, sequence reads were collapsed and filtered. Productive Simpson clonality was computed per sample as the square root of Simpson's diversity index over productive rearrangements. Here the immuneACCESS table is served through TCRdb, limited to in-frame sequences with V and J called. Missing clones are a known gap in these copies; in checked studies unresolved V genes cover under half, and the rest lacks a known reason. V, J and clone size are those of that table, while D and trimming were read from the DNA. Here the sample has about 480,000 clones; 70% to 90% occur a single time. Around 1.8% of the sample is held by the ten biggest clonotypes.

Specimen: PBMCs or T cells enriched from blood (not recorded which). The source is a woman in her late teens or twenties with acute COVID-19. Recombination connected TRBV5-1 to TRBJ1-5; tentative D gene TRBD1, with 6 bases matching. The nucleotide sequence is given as TGCGCCAGCAGCTTGGGAGTGGCAGGGGTCAATCAGCCCCAGCATTTT. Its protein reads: CASSLGVAGVNQPQHF.